This is a list of T cell receptor beta chains from one sample in a study of T-cell memory formation after mild COVID-19. TCRdb redid the calling of the 5' RACE reads with MiXCR, one entry per CDR3 protein. The sample lists approximately 390,000 distinct CDR3 sequences, roughly 15% occurring once. The sequencing input was PBMCs or a T cell subset sorted from them (not recorded which). These receptors originate from a young man who had mild COVID-19 (a few samples of this study predate the infection). Cell type and time point are not known. CDR3s include the opening cysteine and the closing phenylalanine or tryptophan. A D gene is named only where the DNA matches it firmly. Where a row states a size, it is once, few, many or the class of an expanded clone; other rows omit it.

>TRBJ2-2|NA|TRBV7-2|TRBD1
CASRIDRGATGELFF
TGTGCCAGCAGGATTGACAGGGGAGCCACCGGGGAGCTGTTTTTT
>TRBJ1-1|few|TRBV28|TRBD1
CASRLQGGMNTEAFF
TGTGCCAGCAGATTACAGGGGGGAATGAACACTGAAGCTTTCTTT
>TRBJ1-6|NA|TRBV7-9|NA
CASSFTNSPLHF
TGTGCCAGCAGCTTCACGAATTCACCCCTCCACTTT
>TRBJ2-3|NA|TRBV29-1|TRBD2
CSVVAGGTDTQYF
TGCAGCGTGGTAGCGGGGGGCACAGATACGCAGTATTTT
>TRBJ2-7|few|TRBV27|NA
CASSSTGSSYEQYF
TGTGCCAGCAGTTCTACAGGGAGCTCCTACGAGCAGTACTTC
>TRBJ2-1|few|TRBV4-1|TRBD2
CASRPTGGPDNEQFF
TGCGCCAGCAGACCTACGGGGGGGCCGGACAATGAGCAGTTCTTC
>TRBJ2-5|few|TRBV20-1|TRBD2
CSAQDSGGAFETQYF
TGCAGTGCTCAAGATAGCGGGGGGGCCTTTGAGACCCAGTACTTC
>TRBJ1-4|NA|TRBV7-2|NA
CASSSNPEKLFF
TGTGCCAGCAGCTCCAACCCTGAAAAACTGTTTTTT
>TRBJ2-1|many|TRBV6-5|NA
CASTQRAQPYNEQFF
TGTGCCAGCACGCAACGGGCCCAGCCCTACAATGAGCAGTTCTTC
>TRBJ2-3|few|TRBV7-9|TRBD2
CASSFPPGGAAGTDTQYF
TGTGCCAGCAGCTTTCCCCCGGGGGGGGCCGCGGGTACAGATACGCAGTATTTT